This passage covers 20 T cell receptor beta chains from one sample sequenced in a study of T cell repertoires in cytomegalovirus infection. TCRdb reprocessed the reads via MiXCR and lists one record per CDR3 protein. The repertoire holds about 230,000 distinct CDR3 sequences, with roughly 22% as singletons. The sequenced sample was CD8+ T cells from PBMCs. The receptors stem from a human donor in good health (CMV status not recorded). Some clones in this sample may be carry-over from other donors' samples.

Here the CDR3 reads CASSIFRGKEADTQYF. The CDR3 DNA follows: TGTGCCAGCAGTATATTCAGGGGGAAAGAAGCAGATACGCAGTATTTT. The gene calls are TRBV12-3 or TRBV12-4 and TRBJ2-3; TRBD1 agrees at 7 bases. V lost 5 bases, J lost 4 bases, and 12 bases stayed unmatched. The CDR3 loop spans 16 amino acids.

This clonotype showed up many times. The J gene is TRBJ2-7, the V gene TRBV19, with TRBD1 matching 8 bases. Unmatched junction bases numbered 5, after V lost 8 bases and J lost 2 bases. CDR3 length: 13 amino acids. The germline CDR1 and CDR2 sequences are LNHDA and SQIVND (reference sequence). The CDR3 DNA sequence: TGTGCCAGTGGGGGACAGGCCCCCTACGAGCAGTACTTC. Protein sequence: CASGGQAPYEQYF.

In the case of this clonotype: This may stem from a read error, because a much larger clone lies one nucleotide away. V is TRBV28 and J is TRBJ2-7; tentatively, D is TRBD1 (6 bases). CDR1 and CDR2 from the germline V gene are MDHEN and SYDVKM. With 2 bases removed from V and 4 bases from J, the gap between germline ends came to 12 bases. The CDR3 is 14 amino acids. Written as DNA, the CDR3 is TGTGCCAGCAGTTTAACGGGACATCCTTACGAGCAGTACTTC. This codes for CASSLTGHPYEQYF.

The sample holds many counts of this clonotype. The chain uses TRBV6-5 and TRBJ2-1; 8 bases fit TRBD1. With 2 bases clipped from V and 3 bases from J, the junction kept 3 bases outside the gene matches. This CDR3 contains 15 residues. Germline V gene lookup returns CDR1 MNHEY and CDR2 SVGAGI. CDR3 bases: TGTGCCAGCAGTTACGGGACAGGAAGCTACAATGAGCAGTTCTTC. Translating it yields CASSYGTGSYNEQFF.

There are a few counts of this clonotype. CDR3 DNA sequence: TGTGCCAGCAGCTTGGCAGTTGGCTCCTACGAGCAGTACTTC. Encoded protein: CASSLAVGSYEQYF. The V gene is TRBV5-4, the J gene TRBJ2-7, with D uncertain. CDR1 is SGHNT and CDR2 is YYREEE in the germline V gene (reference sequence). Trimming cost V 0 bases and J 0 bases, with 7 bases left between them. The CDR3 covers 14 residues.

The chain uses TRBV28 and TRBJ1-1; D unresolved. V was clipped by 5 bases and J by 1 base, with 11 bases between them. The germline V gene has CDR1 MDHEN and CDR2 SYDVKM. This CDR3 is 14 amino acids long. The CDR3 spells CASSLQPWNTEAFF. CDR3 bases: TGTGCCAGCAGTCTTCAGCCCTGGAACACTGAAGCTTTCTTT.

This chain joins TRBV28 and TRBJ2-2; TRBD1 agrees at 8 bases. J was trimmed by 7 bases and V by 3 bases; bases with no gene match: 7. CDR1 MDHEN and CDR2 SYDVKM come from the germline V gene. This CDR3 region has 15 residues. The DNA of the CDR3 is TGTGCCAGCAGTTTCCCCGGACAGGGCGGCGGGGAGCTGTTTTTT. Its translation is CASSFPGQGGGELFF.

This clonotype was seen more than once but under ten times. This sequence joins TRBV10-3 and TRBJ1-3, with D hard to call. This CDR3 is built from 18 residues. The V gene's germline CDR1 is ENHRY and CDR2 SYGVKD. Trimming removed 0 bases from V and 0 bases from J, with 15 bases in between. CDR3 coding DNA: TGTGCCATCAGTGAGTCAGTTGTGTCCGACCGCTCTGGAAACACCATATATTTT. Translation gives CAISESVVSDRSGNTIYF.

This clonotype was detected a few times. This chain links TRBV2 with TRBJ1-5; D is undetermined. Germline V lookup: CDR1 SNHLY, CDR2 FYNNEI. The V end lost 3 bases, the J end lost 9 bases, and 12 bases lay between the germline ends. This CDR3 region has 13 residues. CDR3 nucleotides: TGTGCCAGCAGTGAGTGGATGGAACGGCCCCAGCATTTT. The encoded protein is CASSEWMERPQHF.

CDR3 sequence reads: CASSQRGNWNSPLHF. The CDR3 bases are TGCGCCAGCAGCCAAAGGGGGAATTGGAATTCACCCCTCCACTTT. The chain recombines TRBV4-1 with TRBJ1-6; TRBD1 is a possible D gene (6 bases). Trimming removed 2 bases at V and 7 bases at J, with 12 bases between. Germline-derived CDR1 and CDR2 are MGHRA and YSYEKL. This CDR3 region has 15 residues.

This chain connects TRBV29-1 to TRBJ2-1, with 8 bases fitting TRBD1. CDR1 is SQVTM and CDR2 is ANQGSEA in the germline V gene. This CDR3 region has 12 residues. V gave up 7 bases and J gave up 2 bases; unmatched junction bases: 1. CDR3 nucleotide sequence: TGCAGCGCCAGGGGGCCCTACAATGAGCAGTTCTTC. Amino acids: CSARGPYNEQFF.

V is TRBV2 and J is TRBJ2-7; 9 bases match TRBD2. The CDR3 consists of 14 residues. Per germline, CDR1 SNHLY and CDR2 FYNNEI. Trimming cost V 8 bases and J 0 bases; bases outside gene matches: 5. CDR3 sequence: CASWTSVNSYEQYF. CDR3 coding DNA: TGTGCCAGCTGGACTAGCGTAAACTCCTACGAGCAGTACTTC. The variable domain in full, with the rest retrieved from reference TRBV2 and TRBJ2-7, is EPEVTQTPSHQVTQMGQEVILRCVPISNHLYFYWYRQILGQKVEFLVSFYNNEISEKSEIFDDQFSVERPDGSNFTLKIRSTKLEDSAMYFCASWTSVNSYEQYFGPGTRLTVT.

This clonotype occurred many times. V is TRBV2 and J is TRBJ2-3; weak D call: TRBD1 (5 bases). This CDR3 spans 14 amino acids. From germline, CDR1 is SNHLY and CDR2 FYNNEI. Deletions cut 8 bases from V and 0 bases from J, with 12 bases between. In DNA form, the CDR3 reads TGTGCCAGCCTCGACAGATATAGCACAGATACGCAGTATTTT. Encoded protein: CASLDRYSTDTQYF. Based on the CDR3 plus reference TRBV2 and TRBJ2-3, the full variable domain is EPEVTQTPSHQVTQMGQEVILRCVPISNHLYFYWYRQILGQKVEFLVSFYNNEISEKSEIFDDQFSVERPDGSNFTLKIRSTKLEDSAMYFCASLDRYSTDTQYFGPGTRLTVL.

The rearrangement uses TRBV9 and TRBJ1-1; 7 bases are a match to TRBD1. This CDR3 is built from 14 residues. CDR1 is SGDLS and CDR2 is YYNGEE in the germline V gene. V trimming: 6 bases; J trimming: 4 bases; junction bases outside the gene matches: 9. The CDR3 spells CASTQGGGGTEAFF. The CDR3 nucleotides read TGTGCCAGCACCCAGGGGGGTGGAGGCACTGAAGCTTTCTTT.

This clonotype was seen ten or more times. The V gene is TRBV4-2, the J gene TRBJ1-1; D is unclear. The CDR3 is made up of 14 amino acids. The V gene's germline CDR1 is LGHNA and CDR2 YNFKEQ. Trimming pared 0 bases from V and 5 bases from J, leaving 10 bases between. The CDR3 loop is CASSQEDLGTEAFF. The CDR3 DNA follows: TGTGCCAGCAGCCAAGAGGATCTAGGTACTGAAGCTTTCTTT.

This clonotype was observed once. The CDR3 coding sequence is TGTGCCAGCAGTGAATGGAGGGCAGGGGCTGAAAAACTGTTTTTT. It specifies CASSEWRAGAEKLFF. The V call is TRBV25-1, the J call TRBJ1-4; a weak D match, TRBD1 (6 bases). The CDR3 has 15 residues. Germline-derived CDR1 and CDR2 are MGHDK and SYGVNS. The V end lost 1 base, the J end lost 7 bases, and 13 bases lay between the germline ends.

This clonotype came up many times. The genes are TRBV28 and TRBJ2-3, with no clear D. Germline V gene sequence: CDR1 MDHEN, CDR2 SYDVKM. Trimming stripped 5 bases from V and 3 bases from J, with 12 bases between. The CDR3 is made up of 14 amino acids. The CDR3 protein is CASSPARFTDTQYF. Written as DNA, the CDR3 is TGTGCCAGCAGTCCCGCGCGATTTACAGATACGCAGTATTTT.

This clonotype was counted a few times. The CDR3 spells CASSFSVGTGYREQYF. The CDR3 coding sequence is TGTGCCAGCAGCTTTTCGGTCGGGACAGGGTACCGCGAGCAGTACTTC. V gene TRBV11-2 combines with J gene TRBJ2-7; TRBD1 matches at 9 bases. This CDR3 has 16 residues. Germline V CDR1 and CDR2: SGHAT, FQNNGV. Unmatched junction bases numbered 12, after V lost 3 bases and J lost 6 bases.

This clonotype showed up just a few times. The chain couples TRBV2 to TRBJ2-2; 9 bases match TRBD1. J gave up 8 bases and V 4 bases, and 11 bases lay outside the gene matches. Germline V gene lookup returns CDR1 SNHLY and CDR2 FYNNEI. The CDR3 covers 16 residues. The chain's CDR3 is CASSGPGQGGLGELFF. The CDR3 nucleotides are TGTGCCAGCAGTGGTCCGGGACAGGGAGGTTTGGGGGAGCTGTTTTTT.

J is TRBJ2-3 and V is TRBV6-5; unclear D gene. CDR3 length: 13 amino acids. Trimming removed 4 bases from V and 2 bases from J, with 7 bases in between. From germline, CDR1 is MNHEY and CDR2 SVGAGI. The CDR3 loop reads CASSFTDTDTQYF. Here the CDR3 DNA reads TGTGCCAGCAGTTTCACTGACACAGATACGCAGTATTTT.